These T cell receptor beta chains were read from a single sample in a study of blood T cell repertoires in COVID-19. The repertoire was sequenced with immunoSEQ multiplex PCR; TCRdb's copy has only in-frame clones and lacks some. Of 100,000 to 150,000 clones listed, 87% are singletons. The specimen sequenced was peripheral blood. The receptors shown here come from a woman in her forties or fifties with acute or convalescent COVID-19. Each CDR3 is given with its conserved first and last residue. D genes are given only for firm matches.

TRBD1	TRBV11-1	TRBJ2-2	TGTGCCAGCAGCTTAAAGGGACAGGGGCCCGGGGAGCTGTTTTTT	CASSLKGQGPGELFF
TRBD1	TRBV15	TRBJ1-2	TGTGCCACCAGCCCCCGACAGGGGGAAGGCTATGGCTACACCTTC	CATSPRQGEGYGYTF
.	TRBV4-2	TRBJ1-2	TGTGCCAGCAGCCAAGAGCCCCAGGGTTTAGTTAACTATGGCTACACCTTC	CASSQEPQGLVNYGYTF
.	TRBV30	TRBJ1-1	TGTGCCTCCCGCCGGAGGGGTGGAGTGGACACTGAAGCTTTCTTT	CASRRRGGVDTEAFF
.	TRBV19	TRBJ2-2	TGTGCCAGTAGTAAGAGGACAGAGAGGACCGGGGAGCTGTTTTTT	CASSKRTERTGELFF
TRBD1	TRBV19	TRBJ1-5	TGTGCCAGCAGAAAATTTTCCGGGCAGGGGGCGGGGCAGCCCCAGCATTTT	CASRKFSGQGAGQPQHF
.	TRBV24-1	TRBJ2-3	TGTGCCACCAGTGATTCCGGAGTTGATACGCAGTATTTT	CATSDSGVDTQYF
.	TRBV3-1/TRBV3-2	TRBJ2-2	TGTGCCAGCAGCCAAGGAGGCGGGACCGGGGAGCTGTTTTTT	CASSQGGGTGELFF
.	TRBV5-1	TRBJ2-7	TGCGCCAGCAGCGGTACCGCGGGACAGCCCTACGAGCAGTACTTC	CASSGTAGQPYEQYF
TRBD1	TRBV27	TRBJ1-5	TGTGCCAGCAGTCTACAGGGGGCAGATCAGCCCCAGCATTTT	CASSLQGADQPQHF
TRBD1	TRBV6-5	TRBJ2-7	TGTGCCAGCAGCCGACAGGGCGGCTCCTACGAGCAGTACTTC	CASSRQGGSYEQYF